A single sample gave rise to the 14 T cell receptor beta chains below, sequenced in a study of shared T cell receptors in the human thymus. Sequencing used immunoSEQ multiplex PCR; TCRdb keeps in-frame clones, though not all of them. The sample lists about 540,000 clones; around 78% were seen once. The data also belong to a second study, concerning human thymus T cells.

The sample was thymocytes. Source of these receptors: a boy under two years old with a congenital heart defect.

V usage is TRBV6-5 and J usage is TRBJ1-1; possible D gene TRBD1, 5 bases. Germline lookup yields CDR1 MNHEY and CDR2 SVGAGI. Trimming cost V 5 bases and J 3 bases, with 13 bases left between them. This CDR3 is built from 14 residues. CDR3 loop: CASSGGAWDTEAFF. CDR3 nucleotides: TGTGCCAGCAGTGGCGGGGCATGGGACACTGAAGCTTTCTTT.

Only a few counts were recorded for this clone. J is TRBJ1-5 and V is TRBV10-3; possibly TRBD1 for D (5 bases). Trimming removed 2 bases at V and 6 bases at J, with 11 bases between. CDR3 length: 14 amino acids. Looked up from germline, CDR1 is ENHRY and CDR2 is SYGVKD. CDR3 loop: CAISEATGVQPQHF. For the CDR3, the DNA is TGTGCCATCAGTGAGGCAACAGGAGTTCAGCCCCAGCATTTT.

The chain has TRBV6-1 and TRBJ2-7, with 9 bases that match TRBD1. Trimming took 3 bases from V and 1 from J; bases not matched to a gene: 16. This CDR3 spans 19 amino acids. Germline CDR1 reads MNHNS; CDR2 reads SASEGT. CDR3 sequence: CASSEIRDRDSPSSYEQYF. CDR3 bases: TGTGCCAGCAGTGAGATCCGGGACAGGGATTCACCTTCGTCCTACGAGCAGTACTTC.

The rearrangement uses TRBV27 and TRBJ2-2; D call uncertain. Germline V gene lookup returns CDR1 MNHEY and CDR2 SMNVEV (reference sequence). With 4 bases removed from V and 8 bases from J, the gap between germline ends came to 8 bases. CDR3 length: 12 residues. The CDR3 DNA sequence: TGTGCCAGCAGTTCGATGGAGGGGGAGCTGTTTTTT. As protein: CASSSMEGELFF.

This clone was counted once. This rearrangement joins TRBV25-1 to TRBJ2-2, with 9 bases matching TRBD1. CDR1 is MGHDK and CDR2 is SYGVNS in the germline V gene. With V trimmed by 2 bases and J by 4 bases, 8 bases remained unmatched. This CDR3 has 17 residues. CDR3 region: CASSEPHGTGSTGELFF. CDR3 DNA: TGTGCCAGCAGTGAACCTCACGGGACAGGGTCCACCGGGGAGCTGTTTTTT.

The gene calls are TRBV28 and TRBJ2-7, with 10 positions matching TRBD1. Trimming removed 9 bases from V and 5 bases from J; junction bases left unmatched: 13. CDR1 is MDHEN, CDR2 SYDVKM, per germline. The CDR3 has 15 amino acids. DNA for the CDR3: TGTGCCAGTCATATTTCGGGACAGGGGATTAACGAGCAGTACTTC. This encodes CASHISGQGINEQYF.

The chain uses TRBV30 and TRBJ2-5; D is possibly TRBD2 (7 bases). The ends were cut back, 3 bases at V and 5 bases at J, with 22 bases in the middle. The CDR3 is 16 amino acids. Germline V CDR1 and CDR2: GTSNPN, SVGIG (reference sequence). The DNA of the CDR3 is TGTGCCTGGAGGTTGGTTTGGGGGAGGGACAAGGAGACCCAGTACTTC. Residues: CAWRLVWGRDKETQYF.

The J gene is TRBJ2-1, the V gene TRBV28, with D possibly TRBD1 on 5 matching bases. Germline V lookup: CDR1 MDHEN, CDR2 SYDVKM. V dropped 3 bases and J dropped 10 bases, with 7 bases sitting between them. The CDR3 runs 11 residues. The CDR3 region is CASSLGPEQFF. The DNA for the CDR3 is TGTGCCAGCAGTTTGGGGCCGGAGCAGTTCTTC.

Concerning this clone itself: Other nucleotide sequences in the sample specify the same CDR3. This chain uses TRBV27 with TRBJ2-2; D gene unclear. CDR1 and CDR2 from the germline V gene are MNHEY and SMNVEV (reference sequence). V shed 4 bases and J shed 3 bases, with 3 bases lying between them. This CDR3 region has 12 residues. Here the CDR3 reads CASSSYTGELFF. The CDR3 coding sequence is TGTGCCAGCAGTTCATACACCGGGGAGCTGTTTTTT.

This clone was observed a single time. The rearrangement links TRBV6-5 to TRBJ2-1; TRBD1 might be the D (6 bases). Trimming stripped 6 bases from V and 5 bases from J, with 14 bases between. The CDR3 sequence is 14 residues long. The germline CDR1 and CDR2 sequences are MNHEY and SVGAGI. The CDR3 sequence is CASRPGESNNEQFF. For the CDR3, the DNA is TGTGCCAGCAGACCAGGGGAATCTAACAATGAGCAGTTCTTC.

The chain employs TRBV6-5 and TRBJ2-2; no definite D call. The V and J ends lost 7 bases and 1 base respectively, with 13 bases between them. Germline CDR1 and CDR2: MNHEY and SVGAGI. The CDR3 extends over 15 amino acids. CDR3 loop: CASTLTPGNTGELFF. CDR3 in DNA: TGTGCCAGCACTCTTACCCCAGGGAACACCGGGGAGCTGTTTTTT.

This chain joins TRBV15 and TRBJ2-7; D perhaps matches TRBD2 (6 bases). Trimming cost V 5 bases and J 3 bases, with 14 bases left between them. CDR3 length: 14 residues. Germline V CDR1 and CDR2: LNHNV, YYDKDF (reference sequence). The CDR3 is CATSGTGGYYEQYF. The CDR3 nucleotides are TGTGCCACCAGCGGGACTGGCGGATACTACGAGCAGTACTTC.

V and J are TRBV4-2 and TRBJ2-1; the D gene is possibly TRBD2 (6 bases). Between the trimmed V and J ends, which lost 3 bases and 5 bases, there was a span of 14 bases. CDR3 length: 15 amino acids. Germline V gene lookup returns CDR1 LGHNA and CDR2 YNFKEQ. As DNA, the CDR3 is TGTGCCAGCAGCCATTGGTATAGCGGCCACAATGAGCAGTTCTTC. This codes for CASSHWYSGHNEQFF.

The chain is built from TRBV30 and TRBJ2-1; TRBD2 aligns across 8 bases. Germline CDR1 reads GTSNPN; CDR2 reads SVGIG (reference sequence). V dropped 7 bases and J dropped 4; count of bases not matched to a gene: 3. The length of the CDR3 is 12 residues. CDR3 sequence: CAYQRGYNEQFF. The DNA for the CDR3 is TGTGCCTACCAGCGGGGGTACAATGAGCAGTTCTTC.